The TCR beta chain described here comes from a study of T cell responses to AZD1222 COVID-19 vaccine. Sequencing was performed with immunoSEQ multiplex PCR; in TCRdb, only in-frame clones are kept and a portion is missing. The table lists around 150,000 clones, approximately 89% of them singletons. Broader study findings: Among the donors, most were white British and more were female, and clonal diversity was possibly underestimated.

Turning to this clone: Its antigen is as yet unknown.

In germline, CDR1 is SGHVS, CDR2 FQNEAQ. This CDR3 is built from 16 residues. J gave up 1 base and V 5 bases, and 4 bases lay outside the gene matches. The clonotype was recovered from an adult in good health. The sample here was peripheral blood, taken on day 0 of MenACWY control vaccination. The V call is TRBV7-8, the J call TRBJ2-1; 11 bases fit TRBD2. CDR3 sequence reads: CASSRGTSGSYNEQFF. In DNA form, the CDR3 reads TGTGCCAGCAGCAGAGGGACTAGCGGTTCCTACAATGAGCAGTTCTTC.